This TCR beta chain is from a study of OX40 agonist ivuxolimab in advanced cancers. The CDR3 is made up of 17 amino acids. With 4 bases removed from V and 7 bases from J, the gap between germline ends came to 25 bases. CDR1 LGHNA and CDR2 YNFKEQ come from the germline V gene. The table came from immunoSEQ multiplex PCR; TCRdb's copy has only in-frame clones and leaves some out. The table has about 77,000 clones, about nine tenths seen once. The starting material was CD4+ or CD8+ T cells sorted from blood, obtained in a trial of the OX40 agonist ivuxolimab. The rearrangement uses TRBV4-2 and TRBJ1-2; D is perhaps TRBD1 (5 bases). The receptor was derived from an adult with an advanced solid tumor such as melanoma, head and neck, liver or kidney cancer. The CDR3 DNA reads as TGTGCCAGCAGCCCCCCCCCAGGGCAGGTGCCAACTATTGGCTACACCTTC. Amino acids: CASSPPPGQVPTIGYTF.